The sequence of this T cell receptor (beta chain) was determined in a study of identical twins. Broader study findings: Excess sharing between twins was weaker in beta out-of-frame sequences.

A word on this clonotype: The antigen is not known.

Germline loops: CDR1 MGHDK, CDR2 SYGVNS. Deletions cut 0 bases from V and 1 base from J, with 9 bases between. There are 15 residues in the CDR3. TCRdb processed the 5' RACE reads anew with MiXCR; each CDR3 protein has one entry. The sample lists 430,000 or so distinct CDR3 sequences, around 24% occurring once. These data are also associated with another study on T cells expressing NK-cell markers. That publication notes: Most of the eight sequenced donors were HCMV-seropositive; one was seronegative. The CD3+CD56-NKG2C+ fraction was also led by these clonotypes in a few donors. Expanded NKG2C+ T cell clones had unclear HCMV specificity.

The TCR was taken from a woman in her late teens or twenties in good health. Sample: CD4+ T cells sorted from blood. The chain links TRBV25-1 to TRBJ1-1; a weak D match, TRBD1 (5 bases). CDR3 in DNA: TGTGCCAGCAGTGAATATCGTCAGGGGAACACTGAAGCTTTCTTT. Protein sequence: CASSEYRQGNTEAFF.